This entry concerns a single T cell receptor beta chain. Its antigen is unidentified. PCR was performed using 60 Vbeta and 13 Jbeta primers. Repertoires were generated with immunoSEQ multiplex PCR, while TCRdb's copy carries only in-frame clones and drops some. Found here are roughly 200,000 clones, roughly 80% of them singletons; the top ten hold 1.5% to 2%. The data belong to a study of cytomegalovirus exposure and HLA in healthy donors. Whole-study results and caveats: Only CMV serostatus was available as immune exposure information. In vitro checks showed that a few CMV-associated chains really do target CMV antigens. TRBV6-2, TRBV6-3 and some other V segments were unresolvable in 87-base-pair reads.

V was pared by 0 bases and J by 2 bases, with 11 bases between. Germline lookup yields CDR1 SGDLS and CDR2 YYNGEE. This CDR3 spans 16 amino acids. This receptor was identified in a woman in her late teens or twenties in good health and CMV-seronegative. V usage is TRBV9 and J usage is TRBJ2-2, with D unresolved. Source material: PBMCs. This CDR3 reads CASSVGGGINTGELFF. The CDR3 DNA sequence: TGTGCCAGCAGCGTAGGCGGCGGAATCAACACCGGGGAGCTGTTTTTT.